This TCR beta chain was sequenced in a study of T cells after yellow fever vaccination. Background on the study: Libraries from low-cell-number fractions were prepared with the SMART-Seq v4 Ultra Low Input RNA kit. Study findings and constraints: The booster saw the reappearance of most primary-vaccination clones (roughly 97% CD4, roughly 90% CD8). There was a small share of clonotypes that showed up in both the CD4 and CD8 compartments.

5'RACE template switching generated TCR cDNA, adding a universal primer site and UMIs. TCRdb reprocessed the 5' RACE reads with MiXCR, giving one entry per CDR3 protein. The data contain 250,000 to 350,000 distinct CDR3 sequences, around 6.8% of them singletons. This clonotype has only a few counts. Its antigen is still unknown. The sample consisted of PBMCs, taken more than 40 days after the first yellow fever vaccination. The TCR was taken from a man younger than 30 who received the YFV17D yellow fever vaccine.

Here the CDR3 reads CASSVSLPDTQYF. In nucleotides, the CDR3 is TGTGCCAGCAGCGTATCCTTACCGGATACGCAGTATTTT. This chain uses TRBV6-4 with TRBJ2-3; D is unresolved. Trimming took 6 bases from V and 6 from J, leaving 13 bases between them. Germline V gene lookup returns CDR1 MRHNA and CDR2 SNTAGT. CDR3 size: 13 residues.